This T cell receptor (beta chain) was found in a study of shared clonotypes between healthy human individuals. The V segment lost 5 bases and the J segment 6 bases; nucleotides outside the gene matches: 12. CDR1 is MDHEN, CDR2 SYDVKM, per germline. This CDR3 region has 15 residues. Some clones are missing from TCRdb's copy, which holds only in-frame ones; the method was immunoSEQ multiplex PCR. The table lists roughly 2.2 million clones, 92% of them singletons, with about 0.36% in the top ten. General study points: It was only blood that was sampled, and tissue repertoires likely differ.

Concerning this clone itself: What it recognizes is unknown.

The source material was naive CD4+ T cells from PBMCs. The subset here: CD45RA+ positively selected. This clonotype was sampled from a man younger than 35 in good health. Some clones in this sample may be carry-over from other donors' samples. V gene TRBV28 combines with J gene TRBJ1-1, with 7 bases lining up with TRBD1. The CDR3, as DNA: TGTGCCAGCAGTGAACTTCCGGGACAGTGGTCTGAAGCTTTCTTT. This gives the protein CASSELPGQWSEAFF.